This is a list of T cell receptor beta chains from one sample in a study of cytomegalovirus exposure and HLA in healthy donors. Clones were read by immunoSEQ multiplex PCR, and TCRdb kept only the in-frame ones, dropping some. The table has around 130,000 clones, roughly 82% seen once. Source material: PBMCs. These TCRs come from a boy between 10 and 17 years old in good health and CMV-seronegative. The CDR3 runs from the conserved cysteine through the conserved F or W. Fields, in order: CDR3 DNA, CDR3 protein, J gene, D gene, clone size, V gene. A D gene is named only where the DNA matches it firmly. The size of a clone is reported for some rows only, either as once, few or many, or as a class for expanded clones.

cdr3_nt: TGTGCCTGGAGCCCGGCAGGGTATAATTCACCCCTCCACTTT
cdr3_aa: CAWSPAGYNSPLHF
j_call: TRBJ1-6
d_call: -
clone_size: -
v_call: TRBV30

cdr3_nt: TGCGCCAGCAGAACGGGACAGGGGGCAAATGAGCAGTTCTTC
cdr3_aa: CASRTGQGANEQFF
j_call: TRBJ2-1
d_call: TRBD1
clone_size: -
v_call: TRBV5-1

cdr3_nt: TGTGCCAGCAGCTTTGGGATGAGCGGGAGAGAGACCCAGTACTTC
cdr3_aa: CASSFGMSGRETQYF
j_call: TRBJ2-5
d_call: TRBD2
clone_size: -
v_call: TRBV5-6

cdr3_nt: TGCGCCAGCAGCGCGTCTAGCGTCTACAATGAGCAGTTCTTC
cdr3_aa: CASSASSVYNEQFF
j_call: TRBJ2-1
d_call: -
clone_size: -
v_call: TRBV5-1

cdr3_nt: TGTGCCAGCAGTCCCGGGACAGGGGTATATAAACTGTTTTTT
cdr3_aa: CASSPGTGVYKLFF
j_call: TRBJ1-4
d_call: TRBD1
clone_size: -
v_call: TRBV2

cdr3_nt: TGTGCCAGCAGCTTAAGGTCCATCCCGGCGGTAAGCTCCTACAATGAGCAGTTCTTC
cdr3_aa: CASSLRSIPAVSSYNEQFF
j_call: TRBJ2-1
d_call: -
clone_size: -
v_call: TRBV7-8

cdr3_nt: TGTGCCAGCAGCGCCGGACTAGCGAAAGATACGCAGTATTTT
cdr3_aa: CASSAGLAKDTQYF
j_call: TRBJ2-3
d_call: TRBD2
clone_size: -
v_call: TRBV7-9

cdr3_nt: TGTGCCAGCAGCTTTCTCGTTACTAGCGGGACAAGGGATACGCAGTATTTT
cdr3_aa: CASSFLVTSGTRDTQYF
j_call: TRBJ2-3
d_call: TRBD2
clone_size: -
v_call: TRBV13

cdr3_nt: TGTGCCAGCAGCCCGAGGACTAGCGGAGGGGGCACAGATACGCAGTATTTT
cdr3_aa: CASSPRTSGGGTDTQYF
j_call: TRBJ2-3
d_call: TRBD2
clone_size: -
v_call: TRBV11-3

cdr3_nt: TGTGCCTGGAGTGCCACTAGCGGGGGGGTGGGTGAGCAGTTCTTC
cdr3_aa: CAWSATSGGVGEQFF
j_call: TRBJ2-1
d_call: TRBD2
clone_size: -
v_call: TRBV30

cdr3_nt: TGTGCCTGGAGTGTACAGATGGTGGAGTTCTTC
cdr3_aa: CAWSVQMVEFF
j_call: TRBJ2-1
d_call: -
clone_size: once
v_call: TRBV30

cdr3_nt: TGTGCCTGGGCGGGGAGGGGATACCAAGAGACCCAGTACTTC
cdr3_aa: CAWAGRGYQETQYF
j_call: TRBJ2-5
d_call: TRBD2
clone_size: -
v_call: TRBV30

cdr3_nt: TGCGCCAGCAGCCAAGAGTGGGGCCATTCCGGAGCTAACTATGGCTACACCTTC
cdr3_aa: CASSQEWGHSGANYGYTF
j_call: TRBJ1-2
d_call: -
clone_size: few
v_call: TRBV4-1

cdr3_nt: TGTGCCAGCAGTGAAAGTAGTGCAGATACGCAGTATTTT
cdr3_aa: CASSESSADTQYF
j_call: TRBJ2-3
d_call: -
clone_size: -
v_call: TRBV2

cdr3_nt: TGCGCCAGCAGCCAAGCCCATTCCACTGAAGCTTTCTTT
cdr3_aa: CASSQAHSTEAFF
j_call: TRBJ1-1
d_call: -
clone_size: -
v_call: TRBV4-3

cdr3_nt: TGTGCCAGCAGTTCCCAGGGATTGAACACTGAAGCTTTCTTT
cdr3_aa: CASSSQGLNTEAFF
j_call: TRBJ1-1
d_call: -
clone_size: -
v_call: TRBV6-1

cdr3_nt: TGTGCCTGGAGAGGGGTGCGGGAGGGCCGAAGCGAGCAGTACTTC
cdr3_aa: CAWRGVREGRSEQYF
j_call: TRBJ2-7
d_call: TRBD2
clone_size: once
v_call: TRBV30

cdr3_nt: TGTGCCAGCAGCACCAGGGACAGAAACAATGAGCAGTTCTTC
cdr3_aa: CASSTRDRNNEQFF
j_call: TRBJ2-1
d_call: TRBD1
clone_size: few
v_call: TRBV7-2

cdr3_nt: TGTGCCAGCAGTAGCTACGGGGGTGAAGCTTTCTTT
cdr3_aa: CASSSYGGEAFF
j_call: TRBJ1-1
d_call: -
clone_size: -
v_call: TRBV7-2

cdr3_nt: TGCGCCAGCAGCCAGGCCCTCCAGGGTCCCCAGCCCCAGCATTTT
cdr3_aa: CASSQALQGPQPQHF
j_call: TRBJ1-5
d_call: -
clone_size: few
v_call: TRBV4-1

cdr3_nt: TGTGCCAGCAGCTTTTCGCCCGGACAGGGGATGGGTGGCTACACCTTC
cdr3_aa: CASSFSPGQGMGGYTF
j_call: TRBJ1-2
d_call: TRBD1
clone_size: -
v_call: TRBV5-5

cdr3_nt: TGTGCCAGCCAGACTAGCGGAGGCACAGATACGCAGTATTTT
cdr3_aa: CASQTSGGTDTQYF
j_call: TRBJ2-3
d_call: TRBD2
clone_size: few
v_call: TRBV2

cdr3_nt: TGTGCCAGCAGCAAAGGAGACAGGGGCAGCGAGCAGTACTTC
cdr3_aa: CASSKGDRGSEQYF
j_call: TRBJ2-7
d_call: TRBD1
clone_size: -
v_call: TRBV7-6

cdr3_nt: TGTGCCAGCAGCACCGGGACAGGGGAAGAAAAACTGTTTTTT
cdr3_aa: CASSTGTGEEKLFF
j_call: TRBJ1-4
d_call: TRBD1
clone_size: -
v_call: TRBV5-7

cdr3_nt: TGCAGCTCTGGGGGACAGTACAATGAGCAGTTCTTC
cdr3_aa: CSSGGQYNEQFF
j_call: TRBJ2-1
d_call: TRBD1
clone_size: -
v_call: TRBV29-1

cdr3_nt: TGTGCCAGCAGAGCGGTGGGACAGTCGAACACTGAAGCTTTCTTT
cdr3_aa: CASRAVGQSNTEAFF
j_call: TRBJ1-1
d_call: TRBD1
clone_size: -
v_call: TRBV2

cdr3_nt: TGTGCTGGAGGCAGGGGAACGAACACTGAAGCTTTCTTT
cdr3_aa: CAGGRGTNTEAFF
j_call: TRBJ1-1
d_call: -
clone_size: once
v_call: TRBV12-5

cdr3_nt: TGTGCCAGCAGCTTAGGGGGGACACTCGCCTACGAGCAGTACTTC
cdr3_aa: CASSLGGTLAYEQYF
j_call: TRBJ2-7
d_call: -
clone_size: -
v_call: TRBV7-2

cdr3_nt: TGTGCCAGCAGCGTCTCTAGCGGGACGAGCTCCTACGAGCAGTACTTC
cdr3_aa: CASSVSSGTSSYEQYF
j_call: TRBJ2-7
d_call: TRBD2
clone_size: -
v_call: TRBV7-2

cdr3_nt: TGTGCCAGCTCACCACCGGGACAGAGCTCCTACAATGAGCAGTTCTTC
cdr3_aa: CASSPPGQSSYNEQFF
j_call: TRBJ2-1
d_call: TRBD1
clone_size: few
v_call: TRBV18

cdr3_nt: TGCGCCAGCAGCCAAGACCGACAGGGTAGCCAGCCCCAGCATTTT
cdr3_aa: CASSQDRQGSQPQHF
j_call: TRBJ1-5
d_call: TRBD1
clone_size: -
v_call: TRBV4-1

cdr3_nt: TGTGCCAGCAGCACTCGGGGCGAGCAGTACTTC
cdr3_aa: CASSTRGEQYF
j_call: TRBJ2-7
d_call: -
clone_size: -
v_call: TRBV5-4

cdr3_nt: TGTGCCAGCAGTGAGACAGGGGCGGATACGCAGTATTTT
cdr3_aa: CASSETGADTQYF
j_call: TRBJ2-3
d_call: TRBD1
clone_size: -
v_call: TRBV6-4

cdr3_nt: TGTGCCAGTACCCACACTCCCGGGACAACGAAGTACAATGAGCAGTTCTTC
cdr3_aa: CASTHTPGTTKYNEQFF
j_call: TRBJ2-1
d_call: -
clone_size: -
v_call: TRBV19

cdr3_nt: TGTGCCAGCAGCCCCGCCCCGGGACTAGACAGATCCTACGAGCAGTACTTC
cdr3_aa: CASSPAPGLDRSYEQYF
j_call: TRBJ2-7
d_call: TRBD2
clone_size: -
v_call: TRBV5-4

cdr3_nt: TGCGCCAGCAGCCAAGTACAGAAAGGCTGGCGGGAGCTGTTTTTT
cdr3_aa: CASSQVQKGWRELFF
j_call: TRBJ2-2
d_call: -
clone_size: -
v_call: TRBV4-1

cdr3_nt: TGTGCCAGCAGCCCCCTAGGGGCCATCCAAGAGACCCAGTACTTC
cdr3_aa: CASSPLGAIQETQYF
j_call: TRBJ2-5
d_call: -
clone_size: -
v_call: TRBV5-4

cdr3_nt: TGTGCCAGCAGCTTACATCGAGGAGGGGTTAGCAATCAGCCCCAGCATTTT
cdr3_aa: CASSLHRGGVSNQPQHF
j_call: TRBJ1-5
d_call: -
clone_size: -
v_call: TRBV7-2

cdr3_nt: TGTGCCAGCAGCTACCGACAGCCAGATACGCAGTATTTT
cdr3_aa: CASSYRQPDTQYF
j_call: TRBJ2-3
d_call: -
clone_size: -
v_call: TRBV9

cdr3_nt: TGTGCCAGCACCCGGACAGGAGCCTACGAGCAGTACTTC
cdr3_aa: CASTRTGAYEQYF
j_call: TRBJ2-7
d_call: TRBD1
clone_size: -
v_call: TRBV6-1

cdr3_nt: TGTGCCAGCAGCCCATCGGGACAGGGATTTACCGAGCAGTACTTC
cdr3_aa: CASSPSGQGFTEQYF
j_call: TRBJ2-7
d_call: TRBD1
clone_size: -
v_call: TRBV14

cdr3_nt: TGCGCCAGCAGCCAAGCAGGGGAGGGGACTGAAGCTTTCTTT
cdr3_aa: CASSQAGEGTEAFF
j_call: TRBJ1-1
d_call: -
clone_size: few
v_call: TRBV4-1

cdr3_nt: TGTGCCAGCAGGCCCCCCTCCGGTGAAGCTTTCTTT
cdr3_aa: CASRPPSGEAFF
j_call: TRBJ1-1
d_call: -
clone_size: -
v_call: TRBV6-5

cdr3_nt: TGTGCCAGCAGTTACTCCGGGGGGCTGGGGAATCAGCCCCAGCATTTT
cdr3_aa: CASSYSGGLGNQPQHF
j_call: TRBJ1-5
d_call: -
clone_size: -
v_call: TRBV6-6

cdr3_nt: TGTGCCAGCAAGCTAGCGGGAAGCTACAATGAGCAGTTCTTC
cdr3_aa: CASKLAGSYNEQFF
j_call: TRBJ2-1
d_call: TRBD2
clone_size: -
v_call: TRBV11-3

cdr3_nt: TGCGCCAGCAACCAGGGGGTACAGAGTGAGCAGTTCTTC
cdr3_aa: CASNQGVQSEQFF
j_call: TRBJ2-1
d_call: TRBD1
clone_size: -
v_call: TRBV5-1

cdr3_nt: TGTGCCTGGAGCGTAACGCAGGGGAACACTGAAGCTTTCTTT
cdr3_aa: CAWSVTQGNTEAFF
j_call: TRBJ1-1
d_call: -
clone_size: few
v_call: TRBV30

cdr3_nt: TGTGCCAGCAGCTTAGAGAGGGACAGTTCTGGAAACACCATATATTTT
cdr3_aa: CASSLERDSSGNTIYF
j_call: TRBJ1-3
d_call: TRBD1
clone_size: -
v_call: TRBV7-9

cdr3_nt: TGTGCCAGCAGTGGGTACAGCGGGACCCCTGAGCAGTACTTC
cdr3_aa: CASSGYSGTPEQYF
j_call: TRBJ2-7
d_call: TRBD2
clone_size: once
v_call: TRBV6-1

cdr3_nt: TGCAGCGTTGAGCGGAACTACGAGCAGTACTTC
cdr3_aa: CSVERNYEQYF
j_call: TRBJ2-7
d_call: -
clone_size: -
v_call: TRBV29-1

cdr3_nt: TGTGCCAGCAGTTTTGACAGGGTGAACTACGAGCAGTACTTC
cdr3_aa: CASSFDRVNYEQYF
j_call: TRBJ2-7
d_call: TRBD1
clone_size: -
v_call: TRBV27

cdr3_nt: TGTGCCAGCAGCCACTCTAGCGCCCTCAGCAATGAGCAGTTCTTC
cdr3_aa: CASSHSSALSNEQFF
j_call: TRBJ2-1
d_call: -
clone_size: once
v_call: TRBV7-9

cdr3_nt: TGTGCCAGCGGCCTCGGGGGAGCGGAGCAGTTCTTC
cdr3_aa: CASGLGGAEQFF
j_call: TRBJ2-1
d_call: -
clone_size: -
v_call: TRBV2

cdr3_nt: TGTGCCAGCAGTTACCGACAGGGTTACCACGAGCAGTACTTC
cdr3_aa: CASSYRQGYHEQYF
j_call: TRBJ2-7
d_call: TRBD1
clone_size: -
v_call: TRBV6-6

cdr3_nt: TGTGCCAGTACCCCCCTGGGACTAGCGGGAGGAATCAATGAGCAGTTCTTC
cdr3_aa: CASTPLGLAGGINEQFF
j_call: TRBJ2-1
d_call: TRBD2
clone_size: few
v_call: TRBV19

cdr3_nt: TGTGCCAGTAGTAAAGGTTGGGGGACAGGAGACACTGAAGCTTTCTTT
cdr3_aa: CASSKGWGTGDTEAFF
j_call: TRBJ1-1
d_call: TRBD1
clone_size: -
v_call: TRBV19

cdr3_nt: TGTGCCAGCAGACCTATGACAGGGCAATCCTACAATGAGCAGTTCTTC
cdr3_aa: CASRPMTGQSYNEQFF
j_call: TRBJ2-1
d_call: TRBD1
clone_size: -
v_call: TRBV11-2

cdr3_nt: TGTGCCAGCAGCTTTATCGCGATCTCCTACGAGCAGTACTTC
cdr3_aa: CASSFIAISYEQYF
j_call: TRBJ2-7
d_call: -
clone_size: -
v_call: TRBV7-8

cdr3_nt: TGTGCTTACGAGCGGGAGGGAACCTACGAGCAGTACTTC
cdr3_aa: CAYEREGTYEQYF
j_call: TRBJ2-7
d_call: TRBD2
clone_size: -
v_call: TRBV30